A single sample gave rise to the 23 T cell receptor beta chains below, sequenced in a study of blood T cell repertoires in COVID-19. Assay used: immunoSEQ multiplex PCR; TCRdb lists only in-frame clones, some missing. The table records about 300,000 clones, 70% to 90% of them present only once. The sample was PBMCs or T cells enriched from blood (not recorded which). These receptors were obtained from a woman aged 30 to 39 who had recovered from COVID-19.

This rearrangement joins TRBV4-2 to TRBJ2-7; TRBD2 aligns across 12 bases. Germline values: CDR1 LGHNA, CDR2 YNFKEQ. V gave up 3 bases and J gave up 3 bases; unmatched junction bases: 6. This CDR3 has 16 amino acids. This CDR3 is CASSQEGLAGLYEQYF. In DNA, the CDR3 is TGTGCCAGCAGCCAGGAGGGACTAGCGGGCCTCTACGAGCAGTACTTC.

This clone has only a few counts. This sequence joins TRBV19 and TRBJ1-2; 8 bases are shared with TRBD1. The CDR3 consists of 15 residues. V shed 7 bases and J 4 bases; nucleotides not matched to a gene: 11. The germline gives CDR1 LNHDA, CDR2 SQIVND (reference sequence). In nucleotides, the CDR3 is TGTGCCAGTACCCTGGCTCGGACAGGGATCTATGGCTACACCTTC. This gives the protein CASTLARTGIYGYTF.

The rearrangement joins TRBV12-3 or TRBV12-4 to TRBJ1-2; D ambiguous. The CDR3 is 8 amino acids. Trimming took off 9 bases at V and 14 bases at J, with 10 bases between the two ends. The CDR3 DNA is TGTGCCAGTGGCTGGGCAACCTTC. Protein: CASGWATF.

The chain joins TRBV24-1 to TRBJ1-1; D perhaps matches TRBD1 (6 bases). Trimming took off 12 bases at V and 6 bases at J, with 22 bases between the two ends. The germline gives CDR1 KGHDR, CDR2 SFDVKD. CDR3 length equals 14 residues. The CDR3 DNA reads as TGTGCCCTTTGGGTTGGCAGGGGCCGGGCTGAAGCTTTCTTT. It codes for CALWVGRGRAEAFF.

This chain uses TRBV6-5 with TRBJ2-7, with 8 bases aligning to TRBD1. J lost 3 bases, V lost 6 bases, and 4 bases had no gene match. Germline values: CDR1 MNHEY, CDR2 SVGAGI. CDR3 length equals 13 residues. The CDR3 loop is CASSKTGGYEQYF. DNA for the CDR3: TGTGCCAGCAGCAAAACAGGGGGCTACGAGCAGTACTTC.

This chain connects TRBV5-1 to TRBJ2-1; 10 nucleotides line up with TRBD2. The V segment lost 1 base and the J segment 1 base; nucleotides outside the gene matches: 5. Germline values: CDR1 SGHRS, CDR2 YFSETQ. This CDR3 contains 17 residues. CDR3 sequence reads: CASSLTPSGGSYNEQFF. The CDR3 nucleotides are TGCGCCAGCAGCTTGACGCCTAGCGGGGGTTCCTACAATGAGCAGTTCTTC.

V usage is TRBV4-3 and J usage is TRBJ1-2; the D gene is possibly TRBD1 (5 bases). Germline V gene data show CDR1 as LGHNA and CDR2 as YSLEER. CDR3 length: 12 residues. Trimming shortened V by 1 base and J by 6 bases, and 6 bases separated the two germline ends. The CDR3 nucleotides are TGCGCCAGCAGCCAAGTGGGGCATGGCTACACCTTC. Translation: CASSQVGHGYTF.

This clone is a singleton in its sample. V gene TRBV5-1 combines with J gene TRBJ2-3; D gene unclear. Germline-derived CDR1 and CDR2 are SGHRS and YFSETQ. V was cut by 3 bases and J by 2 bases, with 7 bases left in between. CDR3 length: 13 amino acids. In DNA, the CDR3 is TGCGCCAGCAGCTATACAGCCACAGATACGCAGTATTTT. This gives the protein CASSYTATDTQYF.

This chain connects TRBV12-5 to TRBJ1-1; 8 bases fit TRBD1. Looked up from germline, CDR1 is LGHNT and CDR2 is FRNRAP. The CDR3 is 16 residues long. The V gene end was trimmed by 0 bases and the J gene end by 6 bases; junction bases not matched to a gene: 9. For the CDR3, the DNA is TGTGCTAGTGGTTTGGTACGAGGACAGGGTGGGGCTGAAGCTTTCTTT. Translating gives CASGLVRGQGGAEAFF.

The genes are TRBV5-1 and TRBJ2-7; D unresolved. Germline CDR1 reads SGHRS; CDR2 reads YFSETQ. The CDR3 length is 14 residues. Trimming pared 6 bases from V and 3 bases from J, leaving 16 bases between. The CDR3: CASTRRKPYYEQYF. CDR3 sequence (DNA): TGCGCCAGCACTAGGCGGAAACCCTACTACGAGCAGTACTTC.

V usage is TRBV5-4 and J usage is TRBJ2-2; possible D gene TRBD2, 5 bases. V dropped 3 bases and J dropped 0 bases, with 15 bases sitting between them. The CDR3 spans 17 residues. In germline, CDR1 is SGHNT, CDR2 YYREEE (reference sequence). This CDR3 is CASSSKEGSANTGELFF. CDR3 nucleotides: TGTGCCAGCAGCTCTAAAGAGGGTTCAGCGAACACCGGGGAGCTGTTTTTT. The full variable domain, completed using reference TRBV5-4 and TRBJ2-2, is ETGVTQSPTHLIKTRGQQVTLRCSSQSGHNTVSWYQQALGQGPQFIFQYYREEENGRGNFPPRFSGLQFPNYSSELNVNALELDDSALYLCASSSKEGSANTGELFFGEGSRLTVL.

The chain combines TRBV9 with TRBJ1-1, with 9 bases lining up with TRBD1. The V gene end was trimmed by 0 bases and the J gene end by 6 bases; junction bases not matched to a gene: 9. CDR1 SGDLS and CDR2 YYNGEE come from the germline V gene. The CDR3 consists of 16 residues. CDR3 in amino acids: CASSVDVGTGRSEAFF. In DNA form, the CDR3 reads TGTGCCAGCAGCGTAGATGTCGGGACAGGGAGATCTGAAGCTTTCTTT.

This CDR3 reads CASSVAQRGTGVYGYTF. The CDR3 coding sequence is TGTGCCAGCAGCGTAGCGCAGCGCGGGACAGGGGTCTATGGCTACACCTTC. The rearrangement uses TRBV9 and TRBJ1-2; the match to TRBD1 covers 10 bases. V shed 0 bases, J shed 4 bases, and the junction held 9 bases outside the gene matches. The CDR3 is made up of 17 amino acids. Germline assignment: CDR1 SGDLS and CDR2 YYNGEE. The whole variable domain, remainder taken from reference TRBV9 and TRBJ1-2, is DSGVTQTPKHLITATGQRVTLRCSPRSGDLSVYWYQQSLDQGLQFLIQYYNGEERAKGNILERFSAQQFPDLHSELNLSSLELGDSALYFCASSVAQRGTGVYGYTFGSGTRLTVV.

The chain is built from TRBV5-1 and TRBJ1-6, with 7 bases identical to TRBD1. After removal of 4 bases from V and 9 bases from J, the junction contained 7 bases not matched to a gene. CDR3 length equals 14 residues. The germline V gene encodes CDR1 SGHRS and CDR2 YFSETQ. The CDR3 DNA reads TGCGCCAGCAGCGGCGACAGGGAAGGTTCACCCCTCCACTTT. Its protein is CASSGDREGSPLHF.

The chain uses TRBV29-1 and TRBJ2-1; the D is unclear. Germline assignment: CDR1 SQVTM and CDR2 ANQGSEA. The CDR3 consists of 16 residues. V lost 5 bases to trimming and J lost 0 bases, with 17 bases between them. In DNA, the CDR3 is TGCAGCGTTCCGACCCAGACATTAAGCTCCTACAATGAGCAGTTCTTC. This translates into CSVPTQTLSSYNEQFF.

The gene calls are TRBV18 and TRBJ2-3, with TRBD2 matching over 9 bases. This CDR3 comprises 18 residues. The J segment lost 0 bases and the V segment lost 2 bases, leaving 9 bases of the junction unmatched. Germline V gives CDR1 KGHSH, CDR2 LQKENI. The CDR3 loop reads CASSPTIRTSVSTDTQYF. CDR3 DNA: TGTGCCAGCTCACCAACGATTCGGACTAGCGTTAGCACAGATACGCAGTATTTT.

The gene calls are TRBV9 and TRBJ2-7; the D gene is possibly TRBD2 (6 bases). Trimming removed 7 bases at V and 7 bases at J, with 12 bases between. This CDR3 comprises 11 residues. CDR1 is SGDLS and CDR2 is YYNGEE in the germline V gene. The DNA for the CDR3 is TGTGCCAGCGGAGGGCCGGGGGAGCAGTACTTC. This translates into CASGGPGEQYF.

The chain combines TRBV7-9 with TRBJ2-3; D unresolved. This CDR3 has 11 residues. V lost 5 bases and J 6 bases, leaving 6 bases between the germline ends. The germline CDR1 and CDR2 sequences are SEHNR and FQNEAQ (reference sequence). The DNA for the CDR3 is TGTGCCAGCAGCCCCCTGGATACGCAGTATTTT. This gives the protein CASSPLDTQYF.

V usage is TRBV19 and J usage is TRBJ2-3; the match to TRBD2 covers 8 bases. From germline, CDR1 is LNHDA and CDR2 SQIVND (reference sequence). Trimming removed 2 bases from V and 2 bases from J; junction bases left unmatched: 9. The CDR3 is 17 amino acids. DNA for the CDR3: TGTGCCAGTAGTATAAAGTCCGCGGGGGGAATCACAGATACGCAGTATTTT. This sequence encodes CASSIKSAGGITDTQYF. The complete variable domain, with remaining parts taken from reference TRBV19 and TRBJ2-3, reads DGGITQSPKYLFRKEGQNVTLSCEQNLNHDAMYWYRQDPGQGLRLIYYSQIVNDFQKGDIAEGYSVSREKKESFPLTVTSAQKNPTAFYLCASSIKSAGGITDTQYFGPGTRLTVL.

The chain couples TRBV6-1 to TRBJ2-7; TRBD2 matches at 7 bases. The CDR3 is 17 amino acids. V lost 6 bases, J lost 2 bases, and 16 bases stayed unmatched. Germline V CDR1 and CDR2: MNHNS, SASEGT. DNA for the CDR3: TGTGCCAGCAGAGAAAGTGAAGGGAGGGGCCGTCCCTACGAGCAGTACTTC. It codes for CASRESEGRGRPYEQYF.

The gene calls are TRBV3-1 (or the pseudogene TRBV3-2) and TRBJ1-1; no firm D call. Germline V gene sequence: CDR1 LGHDT, CDR2 YNNKEL (reference sequence). Between the trimmed V and J ends, which lost 4 bases and 5 bases, there was a span of 11 bases. The CDR3 sequence is 13 residues long. The CDR3 here is CASSRPGGTEAFF. In DNA, the CDR3 is TGTGCCAGCAGCCGCCCAGGAGGAACTGAAGCTTTCTTT.

The chain carries TRBV5-4 and TRBJ1-1; 9 positions agree with TRBD1. This CDR3 region has 13 residues. The J segment lost 8 bases and the V segment lost 7 bases, leaving 9 bases of the junction unmatched. CDR1 is SGHNT and CDR2 is YYREEE in the germline V gene (reference sequence). The CDR3: CASGAGTGREAFF. CDR3 in DNA: TGTGCCAGCGGCGCCGGGACAGGGCGGGAAGCTTTCTTT.

The chain uses TRBV10-3 and TRBJ1-2; the D gene is possibly TRBD1 (5 bases). V lost 2 bases and J lost 0, with 10 bases in between. Per the germline V gene, CDR1 is ENHRY and CDR2 is SYGVKD. The CDR3 loop spans 15 amino acids. CDR3 residues: CAISENDRANYGYTF. CDR3 in DNA: TGTGCCATCAGTGAGAACGACAGAGCTAACTATGGCTACACCTTC.